Following are 15 T cell receptor beta chains from one sample sequenced in a study of a mutant IDH1 vaccine in newly diagnosed glioma. Time point denoted: baseline, week 1 (first vaccination visit). Treatment denoted: pre-vaccination baseline after standard-of-care therapy. Repertoires were generated with immunoSEQ multiplex PCR, while TCRdb's copy carries only in-frame clones and drops some. Seen here are about 96,000 clones, 80% observed once, and the top ten hold around 7.5%. The specimen comprised PBMCs, sampled from a glioma patient treated with radiotherapy, temozolomide or both. The receptors were gathered from a man aged 40-49 years with glioma.

The chain couples TRBV2 to TRBJ2-3; 10 bases align to TRBD2. This CDR3 region has 15 residues. V shed 8 bases and J 1 base; nucleotides not matched to a gene: 6. Germline loops: CDR1 SNHLY, CDR2 FYNNEI. The CDR3 nucleotides read TGTGCCAGCGCATTTAGCGGGGGGCGCACAGATACGCAGTATTTT. Translated, it gives CASAFSGGRTDTQYF.

This sequence joins TRBV6-5 and TRBJ2-7; TRBD2 matches at 12 bases. This CDR3 contains 15 residues. Per the germline V gene, CDR1 is MNHEY and CDR2 is SVGAGI. V shed 6 bases and J 6 bases; nucleotides not matched to a gene: 9. Here the CDR3 DNA reads TGTGCCAGCAGCCCACTAGCGGGGGGCAGGGGCGAGCAGTACTTC. Amino acids: CASSPLAGGRGEQYF.

This clone was counted a single time. V and J are TRBV27 and TRBJ2-7; tentatively, D is TRBD2 (5 bases). The CDR3 has 13 residues. From germline, CDR1 is MNHEY and CDR2 SMNVEV (reference sequence). V lost 4 bases, J lost 3 bases, and 10 bases lay in between. CDR3 in DNA: TGTGCCAGCAGTTACGGACTGAACTACGAGCAGTACTTC. Amino acid sequence: CASSYGLNYEQYF.

This chain joins TRBV5-4 and TRBJ1-2; D is uncertain. Germline V lookup: CDR1 SGHNT, CDR2 YYREEE (reference sequence). V was trimmed by 1 base and J by 8 bases, leaving 21 bases between them. CDR3 length: 16 residues. The CDR3 here is CASSLKGPRREGGYTF. The CDR3 DNA reads as TGTGCCAGCAGCTTGAAAGGCCCCCGTCGGGAAGGCGGCTACACCTTC.

The sample holds a few counts of this clone. The chain links TRBV11-2 to TRBJ1-2; D is perhaps TRBD1 (5 bases). This CDR3 has 15 residues. The germline CDR1 and CDR2 sequences are SGHAT and FQNNGV. Trimming pared 4 bases from V and 0 bases from J, leaving 12 bases between. The CDR3 loop is CASSWGRGSNYGYTF. For the CDR3, the DNA is TGTGCCAGCAGCTGGGGGAGGGGTTCTAACTATGGCTACACCTTC.

The rearrangement joins TRBV5-1 to TRBJ2-3; TRBD2 matches 14 bases. Trimming removed 3 bases from V and 3 bases from J; junction bases left unmatched: 0. The CDR3 is made up of 15 amino acids. Germline lookup yields CDR1 SGHRS and CDR2 YFSETQ. For the CDR3, the DNA is TGCGCCAGCAGCTGGACTAGCGGGAGGACAGATACGCAGTATTTT. Its translation is CASSWTSGRTDTQYF.

V usage is TRBV4-3 and J usage is TRBJ2-5; D possibly uses TRBD1 or TRBD2 (5 bases each). The end of the DNA fits TRBJ2-7 better, so the J call may be wrong. CDR3 length: 16 residues. Germline CDR1 and CDR2: LGHNA and YSLEER. CDR3 coding DNA: TGCGCCAGCAGCCAAGAATCCTCCGGGGCTGACTACGAGCAGTACTTC. Its protein product is CASSQESSGADYEQYF.

The sample holds a few counts of this clone. The chain's CDR3 is CASIRDRASNQPQHF. The CDR3 DNA reads as TGTGCCAGTATCAGGGACAGGGCCAGCAATCAGCCCCAGCATTTT. The chain uses TRBV19 and TRBJ1-5; 9 bases fit TRBD1. Trimming cost V 7 bases and J 1 base; bases outside gene matches: 5. CDR3 length: 15 amino acids. Germline CDR1 LNHDA, CDR2 SQIVND (reference sequence). Full variable domain (missing parts from reference TRBV19 and TRBJ1-5): DGGITQSPKYLFRKEGQNVTLSCEQNLNHDAMYWYRQDPGQGLRLIYYSQIVNDFQKGDIAEGYSVSREKKESFPLTVTSAQKNPTAFYLCASIRDRASNQPQHFGDGTRLSIL.

The chain links TRBV6-5 to TRBJ2-7, with D possibly being TRBD1 (7 bases). Germline V lookup: CDR1 MNHEY, CDR2 SVGAGI. V lost 0 bases to trimming and J lost 6 bases, with 18 bases between them. This CDR3 comprises 16 residues. CDR3 amino acids: CASSYSAGGIFGEQYF. DNA of the CDR3: TGTGCCAGCAGTTACTCCGCAGGGGGGATATTCGGCGAGCAGTACTTC.

The sample holds a few counts of this clone. The rearrangement uses TRBV2 and TRBJ2-6; the D gene is possibly TRBD1 (5 bases). Trimming removed 8 bases from V and 0 bases from J, with 11 bases in between. The CDR3 runs to 15 residues. CDR1 SNHLY and CDR2 FYNNEI come from the germline V gene. Here the CDR3 reads CASGDSHSGANVLTF. The CDR3 DNA is TGTGCCAGCGGCGACAGTCACTCTGGGGCCAACGTCCTGACTTTC.

In its sample, this clone was seen once. This chain connects TRBV11-1 to TRBJ2-5, with 7 bases that match TRBD2. Germline V gene sequence: CDR1 SGHAT, CDR2 FQDESV (reference sequence). Trimming took 5 bases from V and 5 from J; bases not matched to a gene: 8. The CDR3 has 14 amino acids. This CDR3 reads CASSTQRGAETQYF. CDR3 DNA: TGTGCCAGCAGCACACAGCGGGGAGCGGAGACCCAGTACTTC.

This chain joins TRBV29-1 and TRBJ1-1; TRBD1 is a possible D gene (5 bases). The CDR3 is 12 amino acids. V was pared by 6 bases and J by 4 bases, with 12 bases between. In germline, CDR1 is SQVTM, CDR2 ANQGSEA. The CDR3 spells CSVRGGSTEAFF. In DNA, the CDR3 is TGCAGCGTCCGGGGGGGTTCCACTGAAGCTTTCTTT. Full variable domain (remainder filled in from reference TRBV29-1 and TRBJ1-1): SAVISQKPSRDICQRGTSLTIQCQVDSQVTMMFWYRQQPGQSLTLIATANQGSEATYESGFVIDKFPISRPNLTFSTLTVSNMSPEDSSIYLCSVRGGSTEAFFGQGTRLTVV.

The chain combines TRBV6-5 with TRBJ2-1, with 7 bases fitting TRBD1. Germline V gene sequence: CDR1 MNHEY, CDR2 SVGAGI. This CDR3 spans 15 amino acids. V shed 5 bases, J shed 9 bases, and the junction held 13 bases outside the gene matches. The chain's CDR3 is CASSVMLTGSSEQFF. The CDR3 coding sequence is TGTGCCAGCAGTGTTATGCTGACAGGGAGCAGTGAGCAGTTCTTC.

V is TRBV5-1 and J is TRBJ1-4; 9 bases match TRBD1. The CDR3 covers 16 residues. Germline V gene lookup returns CDR1 SGHRS and CDR2 YFSETQ. V shed 4 bases and J 4 bases; nucleotides not matched to a gene: 8. The CDR3 sequence: CASSGGQGKLNEKLFF. The CDR3 DNA is TGCGCCAGCAGCGGGGGACAGGGCAAACTTAATGAAAAACTGTTTTTT.

J is TRBJ2-1 and V is TRBV4-3, with a tentative D call TRBD2 (6 bases). V lost 4 bases and J lost 5, with 15 bases in between. The CDR3 runs 15 residues. Germline V CDR1 and CDR2: LGHNA, YSLEER. This CDR3 reads CASSLLYGGDNEQFF. CDR3 DNA: TGCGCCAGCAGCCTTTTATACGGGGGAGACAATGAGCAGTTCTTC.